The clone carrying this T cell receptor beta chain showed up just once. The junction departs from the called germline gene at one end, perhaps through a read error. This specimen comes from a study of CD8 T cells in Susac syndrome. Germline lookup yields CDR1 MDHEN and CDR2 SYDVKM. This CDR3 spans 11 amino acids. The RNA input was 0.5 to 1 ug, and it was reverse transcribed with random hexamers. With immunoSEQ multiplex PCR, TCR beta CDR3 was amplified across 54 Vbeta and 13 Jbeta. TCRdb re-derived calls from the immunoSEQ multiplex PCR reads in MiXCR, one entry per CDR3 protein. Of 100,000 to 150,000 distinct CDR3 sequences listed, over 85% are singletons.

The rearrangement uses TRBV28 and TRBJ2-7, with D hard to call. This receptor was taken from a human donor with multiple sclerosis. Sequenced sample: CD8+ T cells from PBMCs. This CDR3 is CSSTLGYEQYF. CDR3 in DNA: TGTTCCAGCACCTTGGGCTACGAGCAGTACTTC.